This T cell receptor beta chain comes out of a study of T cells expressing NK-cell markers. Study overall: Sorted T-cell subsets CD3+CD56+NKG2C+, CD3+CD56+NKG2C- and CD3+CD56-NKG2C+ were TCR beta-sequenced. Eight donors were sequenced, seven testing HCMV-seropositive and one testing seronegative. The study, taken as a whole, reports: Dominant NKG2C+ clonotypes were found to form roughly 1.0-7.5% of CD8+ T cells in about 6 donors.

Generation of TCR beta cDNA was performed by 5'RACE template switching incorporating UMIs. TCRdb reprocessed the 5' RACE reads and keeps a single row for each CDR3 protein, giving no DNA. The sample includes 200,000 to 300,000 distinct CDR3 sequences. Concerning this clonotype: Antigen: not known.

Sequencing was done on a sample of blood T cells: a sorted CD56 or NKG2C T cell subset, CD4+ or CD8+ T cells, or bulk PBMC T cells (not recorded which). This TCR was recovered from a man in his late teens or twenties in good health.

The CDR3 reads CASSHSPGTQPNEKLFF. This rearrangement joins TRBV5-1 to TRBJ1-4; checking the TCRdb D call of TRBD1 is not possible without DNA. The CDR3 totals 17 residues. Looked up from germline, CDR1 is SGHRS and CDR2 is YFSETQ.